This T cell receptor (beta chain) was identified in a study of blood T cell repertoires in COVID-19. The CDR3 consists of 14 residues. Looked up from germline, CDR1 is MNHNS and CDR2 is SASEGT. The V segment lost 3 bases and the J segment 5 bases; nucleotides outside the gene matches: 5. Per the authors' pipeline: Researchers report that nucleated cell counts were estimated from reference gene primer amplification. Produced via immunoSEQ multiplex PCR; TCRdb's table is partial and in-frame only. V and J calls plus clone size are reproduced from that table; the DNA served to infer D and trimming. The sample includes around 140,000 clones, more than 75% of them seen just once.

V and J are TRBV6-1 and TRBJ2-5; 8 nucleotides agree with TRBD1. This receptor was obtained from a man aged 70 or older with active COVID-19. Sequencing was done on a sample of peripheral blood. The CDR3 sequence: CASSDHRGRETQYF. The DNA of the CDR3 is TGTGCCAGCAGTGACCACAGGGGGAGGGAGACCCAGTACTTC.